The subject of this entry is one TCR beta chain. Its target is unknown. MiXCR, run by TCRdb on the reads, gives a single entry per CDR3 protein. The sample includes fewer than 1,000,000 distinct CDR3 sequences, approximately 32% of them seen just once. This entry comes from a study of T cell repertoires in cytomegalovirus infection. This CDR3 is 15 amino acids long. In germline, CDR1 is MGHRA, CDR2 YSYEKL. V trimming: 1 base; J trimming: 1 base; junction bases outside the gene matches: 3. The sequencing here drew on cultured CD8+ T cells from PBMCs, taken from culture after CMV antigen stimulation. The sequence was obtained from a human donor in good health (CMV status not recorded). Some clones in this sample may be carry-over from other donors' samples. The chain combines TRBV4-1 with TRBJ2-7, with TRBD1 identical over 8 bases. The CDR3 sequence: CASSQGQGASYEQYF. The CDR3 DNA reads TGCGCCAGCAGCCAAGGGCAGGGGGCTTCCTACGAGCAGTACTTC.